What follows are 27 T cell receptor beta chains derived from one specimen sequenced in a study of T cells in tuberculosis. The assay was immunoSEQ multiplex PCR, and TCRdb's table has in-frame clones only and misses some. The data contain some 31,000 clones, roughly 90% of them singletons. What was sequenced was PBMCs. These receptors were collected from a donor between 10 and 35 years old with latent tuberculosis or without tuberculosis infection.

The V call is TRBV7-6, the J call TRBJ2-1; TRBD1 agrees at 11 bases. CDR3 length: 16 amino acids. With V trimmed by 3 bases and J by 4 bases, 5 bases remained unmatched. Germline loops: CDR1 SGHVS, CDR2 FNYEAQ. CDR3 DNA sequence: TGTGCCAGCAGCTTGGGGACAGGGGGGCGATACAATGAGCAGTTCTTC. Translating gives CASSLGTGGRYNEQFF.

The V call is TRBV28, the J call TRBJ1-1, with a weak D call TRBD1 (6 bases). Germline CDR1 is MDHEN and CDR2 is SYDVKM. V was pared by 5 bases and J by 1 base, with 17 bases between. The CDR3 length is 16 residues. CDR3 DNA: TGTGCCAGCAGTCCCCCCGGGGTGGGGGCGAACACTGAAGCTTTCTTT. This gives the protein CASSPPGVGANTEAFF.

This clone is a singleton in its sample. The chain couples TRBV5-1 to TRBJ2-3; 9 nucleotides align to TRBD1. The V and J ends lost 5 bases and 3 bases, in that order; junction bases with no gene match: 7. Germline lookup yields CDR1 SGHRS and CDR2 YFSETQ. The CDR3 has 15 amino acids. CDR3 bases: TGCGCCAGCAGTAAGACAGGGGGGTGGACAGATACGCAGTATTTT. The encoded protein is CASSKTGGWTDTQYF.

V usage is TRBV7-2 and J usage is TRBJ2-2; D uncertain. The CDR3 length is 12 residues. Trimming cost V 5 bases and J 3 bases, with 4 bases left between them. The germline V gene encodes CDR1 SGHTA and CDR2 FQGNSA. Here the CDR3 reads CASSHYTGELFF. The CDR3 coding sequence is TGTGCCAGCAGCCATTACACCGGGGAGCTGTTTTTT. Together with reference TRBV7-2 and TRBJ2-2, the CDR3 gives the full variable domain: GAGVSQSPSNKVTEKGKDVELRCDPISGHTALYWYRQSLGQGLEFLIYFQGNSAPDKSGLPSDRFSAERTGGSVSTLTIQRTQQEDSAVYLCASSHYTGELFFGEGSRLTVL.

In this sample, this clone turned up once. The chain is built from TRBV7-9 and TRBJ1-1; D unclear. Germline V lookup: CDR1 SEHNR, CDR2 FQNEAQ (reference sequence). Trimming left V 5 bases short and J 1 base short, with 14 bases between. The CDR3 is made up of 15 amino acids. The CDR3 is CASSRRVSENTEAFF. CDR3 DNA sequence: TGTGCCAGCAGCCGCCGGGTATCTGAGAACACTGAAGCTTTCTTT.

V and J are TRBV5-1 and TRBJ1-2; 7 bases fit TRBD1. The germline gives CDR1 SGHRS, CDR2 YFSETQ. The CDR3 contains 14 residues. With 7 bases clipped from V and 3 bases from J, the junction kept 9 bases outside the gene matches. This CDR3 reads CASQLTGSDYGYTF. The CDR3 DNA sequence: TGCGCCAGCCAATTGACAGGGAGCGACTATGGCTACACCTTC. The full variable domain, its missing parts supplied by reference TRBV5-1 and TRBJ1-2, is KAGVTQTPRYLIKTRGQQVTLSCSPISGHRSVSWYQQTPGQGLQFLFEYFSETQRNKGNFPGRFSGRQFSNSRSEMNVSTLELGDSALYLCASQLTGSDYGYTFGSGTRLTVV.

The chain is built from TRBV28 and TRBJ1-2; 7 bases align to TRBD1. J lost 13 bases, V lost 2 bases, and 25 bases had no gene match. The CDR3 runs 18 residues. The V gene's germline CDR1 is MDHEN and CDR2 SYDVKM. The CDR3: CASSLRRDSGGPIWDLTF. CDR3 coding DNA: TGTGCCAGCAGTTTACGCCGGGACAGCGGCGGGCCGATCTGGGATCTCACCTTC.

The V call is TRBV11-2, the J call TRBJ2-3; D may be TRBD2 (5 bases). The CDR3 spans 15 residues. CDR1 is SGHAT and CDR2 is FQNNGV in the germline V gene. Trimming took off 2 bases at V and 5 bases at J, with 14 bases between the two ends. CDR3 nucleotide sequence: TGTGCCAGCAGCTTAAATTTACTAGTTCTAGATACGCAGTATTTT. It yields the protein CASSLNLLVLDTQYF.

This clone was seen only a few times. CDR3: CASSEKDTQSYEQYF. As DNA, the CDR3 is TGTGCCAGCAGTGAAAAGGACACTCAATCCTACGAGCAGTACTTC. The rearrangement joins TRBV25-1 to TRBJ2-7, with a tentative D call TRBD1 (5 bases). V lost 2 bases to trimming and J lost 1 base, with 12 bases between them. CDR1 and CDR2 from the germline V gene are MGHDK and SYGVNS. This CDR3 comprises 15 residues.

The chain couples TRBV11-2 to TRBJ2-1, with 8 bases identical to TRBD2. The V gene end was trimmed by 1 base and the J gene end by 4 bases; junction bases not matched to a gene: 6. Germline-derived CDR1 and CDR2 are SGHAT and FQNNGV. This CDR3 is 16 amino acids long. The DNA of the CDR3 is TGTGCCAGCAGCTTAGGACGGACTAGCTATTACAATGAGCAGTTCTTC. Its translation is CASSLGRTSYYNEQFF.

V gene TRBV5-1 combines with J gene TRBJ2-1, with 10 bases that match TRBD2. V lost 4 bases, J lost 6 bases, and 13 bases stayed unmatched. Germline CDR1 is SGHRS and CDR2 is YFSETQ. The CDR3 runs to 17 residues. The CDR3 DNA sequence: TGCGCCAGCAGCCCCGAACGGAGCGGGGGGGCCGGCAATGAGCAGTTCTTC. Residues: CASSPERSGGAGNEQFF. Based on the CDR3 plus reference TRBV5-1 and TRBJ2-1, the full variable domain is KAGVTQTPRYLIKTRGQQVTLSCSPISGHRSVSWYQQTPGQGLQFLFEYFSETQRNKGNFPGRFSGRQFSNSRSEMNVSTLELGDSALYLCASSPERSGGAGNEQFFGPGTRLTVL.

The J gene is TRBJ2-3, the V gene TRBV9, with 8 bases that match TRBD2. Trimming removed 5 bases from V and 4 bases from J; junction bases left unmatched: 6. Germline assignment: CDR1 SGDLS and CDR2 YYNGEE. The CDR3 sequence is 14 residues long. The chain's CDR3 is CASSLGGGPDTQYF. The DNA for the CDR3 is TGTGCCAGCAGTCTGGGCGGGGGGCCAGATACGCAGTATTTT.

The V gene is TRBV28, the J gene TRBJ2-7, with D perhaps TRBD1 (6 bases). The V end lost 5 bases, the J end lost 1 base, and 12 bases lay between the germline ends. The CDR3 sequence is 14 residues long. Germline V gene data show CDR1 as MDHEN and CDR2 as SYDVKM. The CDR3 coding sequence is TGTGCCAGCAGTCCCCTCGACAGGTCCTACGAGCAGTACTTC. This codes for CASSPLDRSYEQYF.

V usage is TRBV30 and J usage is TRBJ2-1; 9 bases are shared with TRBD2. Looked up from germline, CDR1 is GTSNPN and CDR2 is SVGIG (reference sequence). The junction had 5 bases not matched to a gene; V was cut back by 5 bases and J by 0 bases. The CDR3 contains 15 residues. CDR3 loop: CAWAAGGSSYNEQFF. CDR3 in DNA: TGTGCCTGGGCAGCGGGGGGCAGCTCCTACAATGAGCAGTTCTTC.

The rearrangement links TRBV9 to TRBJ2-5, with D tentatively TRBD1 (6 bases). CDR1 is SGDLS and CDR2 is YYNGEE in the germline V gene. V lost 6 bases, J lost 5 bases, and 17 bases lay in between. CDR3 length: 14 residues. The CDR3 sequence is CASNPQGSSETQYF. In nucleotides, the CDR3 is TGTGCCAGCAATCCCCAGGGGAGTAGTGAGACCCAGTACTTC. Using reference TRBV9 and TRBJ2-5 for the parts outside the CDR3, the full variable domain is DSGVTQTPKHLITATGQRVTLRCSPRSGDLSVYWYQQSLDQGLQFLIQYYNGEERAKGNILERFSAQQFPDLHSELNLSSLELGDSALYFCASNPQGSSETQYFGPGTRLLVL.

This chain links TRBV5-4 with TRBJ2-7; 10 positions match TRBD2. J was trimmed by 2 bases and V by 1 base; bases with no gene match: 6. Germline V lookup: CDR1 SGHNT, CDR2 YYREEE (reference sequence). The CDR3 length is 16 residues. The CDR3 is CASSLPAGGPPYEQYF. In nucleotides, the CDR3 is TGTGCCAGCAGCTTGCCAGCGGGAGGGCCCCCCTACGAGCAGTACTTC.

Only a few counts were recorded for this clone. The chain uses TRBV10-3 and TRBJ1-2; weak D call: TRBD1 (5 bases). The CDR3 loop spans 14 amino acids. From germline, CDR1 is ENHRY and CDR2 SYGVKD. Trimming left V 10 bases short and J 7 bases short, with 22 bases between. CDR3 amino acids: CATKAGGEVSGYTF. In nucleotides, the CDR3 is TGTGCCACCAAGGCGGGGGGTGAGGTTAGTGGCTACACCTTC.

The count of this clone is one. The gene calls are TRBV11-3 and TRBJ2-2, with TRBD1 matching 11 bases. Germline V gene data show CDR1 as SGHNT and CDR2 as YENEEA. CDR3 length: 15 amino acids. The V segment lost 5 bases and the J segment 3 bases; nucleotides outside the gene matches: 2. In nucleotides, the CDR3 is TGTGCCAGCAGCGCGGGACAGGGGGACACCGGGGAGCTGTTTTTT. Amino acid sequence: CASSAGQGDTGELFF.

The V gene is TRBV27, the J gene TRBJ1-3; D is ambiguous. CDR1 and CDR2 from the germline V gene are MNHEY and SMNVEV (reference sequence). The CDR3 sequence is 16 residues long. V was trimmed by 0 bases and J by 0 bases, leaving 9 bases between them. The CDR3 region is CASSLSKRSSGNTIYF. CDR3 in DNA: TGTGCCAGCAGTTTATCGAAAAGGAGCTCTGGAAACACCATATATTTT.

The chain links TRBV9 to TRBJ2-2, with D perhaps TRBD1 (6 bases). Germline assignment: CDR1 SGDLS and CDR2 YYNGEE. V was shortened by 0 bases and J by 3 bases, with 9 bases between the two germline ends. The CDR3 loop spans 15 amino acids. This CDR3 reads CASSVETGHTGELFF. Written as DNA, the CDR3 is TGTGCCAGCAGCGTAGAAACAGGGCACACCGGGGAGCTGTTTTTT.

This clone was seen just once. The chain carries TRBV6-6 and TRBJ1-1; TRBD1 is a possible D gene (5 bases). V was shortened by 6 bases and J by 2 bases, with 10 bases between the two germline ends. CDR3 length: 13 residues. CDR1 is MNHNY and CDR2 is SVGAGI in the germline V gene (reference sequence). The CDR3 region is CASSPGGNTEAFF. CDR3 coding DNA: TGTGCCAGCAGCCCGGGGGGAAACACTGAAGCTTTCTTT.

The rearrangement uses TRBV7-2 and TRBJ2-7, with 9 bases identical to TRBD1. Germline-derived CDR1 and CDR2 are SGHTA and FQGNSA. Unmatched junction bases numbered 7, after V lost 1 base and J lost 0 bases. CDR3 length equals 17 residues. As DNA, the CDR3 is TGTGCCAGCAGCTTAGGAAAGCCGGGACAGGGCTCCTACGAGCAGTACTTC. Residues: CASSLGKPGQGSYEQYF.

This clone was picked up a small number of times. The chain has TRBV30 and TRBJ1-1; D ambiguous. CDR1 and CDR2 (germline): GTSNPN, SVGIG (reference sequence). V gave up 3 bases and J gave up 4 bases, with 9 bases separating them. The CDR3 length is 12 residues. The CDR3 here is CAWSPEGTEAFF. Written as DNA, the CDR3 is TGTGCCTGGAGCCCCGAGGGCACTGAAGCTTTCTTT.

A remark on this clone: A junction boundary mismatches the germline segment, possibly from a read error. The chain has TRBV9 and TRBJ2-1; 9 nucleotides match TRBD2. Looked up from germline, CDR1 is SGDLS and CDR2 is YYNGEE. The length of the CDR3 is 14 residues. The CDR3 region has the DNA TGTGCCAGCAGCGTAGCTGACGGGCGGGAGGGCCCCATCTTC. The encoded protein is CASSVADGREGPIF.

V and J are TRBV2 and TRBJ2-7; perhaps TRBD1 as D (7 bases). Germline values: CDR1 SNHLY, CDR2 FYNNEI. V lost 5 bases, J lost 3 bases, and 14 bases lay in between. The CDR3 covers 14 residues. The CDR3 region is CASSSRRGDYEQYF. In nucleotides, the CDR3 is TGTGCCAGCAGTTCCCGCAGGGGGGACTACGAGCAGTACTTC. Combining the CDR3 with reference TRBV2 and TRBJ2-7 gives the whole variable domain EPEVTQTPSHQVTQMGQEVILRCVPISNHLYFYWYRQILGQKVEFLVSFYNNEISEKSEIFDDQFSVERPDGSNFTLKIRSTKLEDSAMYFCASSSRRGDYEQYFGPGTRLTVT.

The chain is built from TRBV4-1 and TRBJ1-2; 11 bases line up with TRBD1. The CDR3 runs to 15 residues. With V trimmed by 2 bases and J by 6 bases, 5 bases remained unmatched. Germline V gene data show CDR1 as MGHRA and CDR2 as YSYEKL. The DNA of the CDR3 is TGCGCCAGCAGCCAAATGCGGACAGGGGGCGATGGCTACACCTTC. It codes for CASSQMRTGGDGYTF.

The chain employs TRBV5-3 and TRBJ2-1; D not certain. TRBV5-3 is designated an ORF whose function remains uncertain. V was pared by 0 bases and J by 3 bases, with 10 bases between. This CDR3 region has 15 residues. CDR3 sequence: CARSLAGGNYNEQFF. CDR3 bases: TGTGCCAGAAGCTTGGCTGGCGGAAACTACAATGAGCAGTTCTTC.